This TCR beta chain appears in the sequencing data of a study of cytomegalovirus exposure and HLA in healthy donors. Study details: A previous analysis identified 95 million to 130 million unique TCR beta sequences derived from around 200 million T cells. The study's findings and limits: The authors later found HLA-associated TCR beta chains more clonally expanded than equally common others. Rare TCR sequences dominated, though some public TCRs recurred in many donors.

It was with 60 Vbeta and 13 Jbeta primers that the PCR ran. Produced via immunoSEQ multiplex PCR; TCRdb's table is partial and in-frame only. The sample shows over 90,000 clones, approximately 66% of them seen only once. V was clipped by 4 bases and J by 10 bases, with 17 bases between them. Per germline, CDR1 SGHDN and CDR2 FVKESK. This CDR3 comprises 15 residues. To note about this clone: As yet, its antigen is unknown.

This chain joins TRBV14 and TRBJ1-6; maybe TRBD1 (5 bases). This clonotype originated in a woman aged 50 to 65 in good health and CMV-seronegative. Source material: PBMCs. For the CDR3, the DNA is TGTGCCAGCAGCCTCGGGACTCCGGGAGGCTCACCCCTCCACTTT. This sequence encodes CASSLGTPGGSPLHF.